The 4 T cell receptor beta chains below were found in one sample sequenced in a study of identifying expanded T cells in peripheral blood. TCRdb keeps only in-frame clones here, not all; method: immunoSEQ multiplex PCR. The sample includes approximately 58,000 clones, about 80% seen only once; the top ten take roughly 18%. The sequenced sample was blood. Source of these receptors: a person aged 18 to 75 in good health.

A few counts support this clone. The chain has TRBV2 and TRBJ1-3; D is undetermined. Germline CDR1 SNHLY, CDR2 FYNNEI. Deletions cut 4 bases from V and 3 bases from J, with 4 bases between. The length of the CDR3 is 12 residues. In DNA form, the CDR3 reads TGTGCCAGCAGTGTCAGTGGAAACACCATATATTTT. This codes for CASSVSGNTIYF.

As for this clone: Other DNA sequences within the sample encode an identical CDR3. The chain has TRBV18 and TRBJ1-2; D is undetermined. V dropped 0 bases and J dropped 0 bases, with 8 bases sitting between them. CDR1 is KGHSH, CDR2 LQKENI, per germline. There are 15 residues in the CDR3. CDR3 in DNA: TGTGCCAGCTCACCACCGAGTGGATCTAACTATGGCTACACCTTC. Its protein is CASSPPSGSNYGYTF.

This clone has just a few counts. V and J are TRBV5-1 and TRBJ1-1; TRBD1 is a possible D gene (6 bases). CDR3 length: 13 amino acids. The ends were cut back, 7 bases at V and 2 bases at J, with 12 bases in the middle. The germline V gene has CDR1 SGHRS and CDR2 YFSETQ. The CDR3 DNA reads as TGCGCCAGCGGCCAGACAGGCAACACTGAAGCTTTCTTT. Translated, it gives CASGQTGNTEAFF. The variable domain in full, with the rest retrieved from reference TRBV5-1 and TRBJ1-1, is KAGVTQTPRYLIKTRGQQVTLSCSPISGHRSVSWYQQTPGQGLQFLFEYFSETQRNKGNFPGRFSGRQFSNSRSEMNVSTLELGDSALYLCASGQTGNTEAFFGQGTRLTVV.

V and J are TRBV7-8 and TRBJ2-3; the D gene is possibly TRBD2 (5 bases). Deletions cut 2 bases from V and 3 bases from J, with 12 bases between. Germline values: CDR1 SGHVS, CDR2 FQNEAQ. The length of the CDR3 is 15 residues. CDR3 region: CASSLYYGGTDTQYF. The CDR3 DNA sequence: TGTGCCAGCAGCTTATACTACGGCGGGACAGATACGCAGTATTTT.